This T cell receptor beta chain is drawn from a study of OX40 agonist ivuxolimab in advanced cancers. Turning to the study itself: Head and neck, renal cell, melanoma or hepatocellular carcinoma were the cancers that dose-escalation patients had.

The assay was immunoSEQ multiplex PCR, and TCRdb's table has in-frame clones only and misses some. Of 70,000 to 80,000 clones listed, 70% to 90% are singletons. In regard to this clone: Its specificity is not known.

This CDR3 contains 13 residues. Per germline, CDR1 MRHNA and CDR2 SNTAGT. Trimming took off 4 bases at V and 13 bases at J, with 17 bases between the two ends. Whole-study findings and limits: Clonal expansion was seen in CD4+ and CD8+ blood T cells by week 6 at 0.1 to 3.0 mg/kg.

The clonotype was recovered from an adult with an advanced solid tumor such as melanoma, head and neck, liver or kidney cancer. The V and J genes are TRBV6-4 and TRBJ2-1; tentative D call: TRBD1 (6 bases). This specimen consisted of CD4+ or CD8+ T cells sorted from blood, obtained in a trial of the OX40 agonist ivuxolimab. The chain's CDR3 is CASSAIPGQPQFF. DNA for the CDR3: TGTGCCAGCAGTGCCATCCCGGGACAACCCCAGTTCTTC.